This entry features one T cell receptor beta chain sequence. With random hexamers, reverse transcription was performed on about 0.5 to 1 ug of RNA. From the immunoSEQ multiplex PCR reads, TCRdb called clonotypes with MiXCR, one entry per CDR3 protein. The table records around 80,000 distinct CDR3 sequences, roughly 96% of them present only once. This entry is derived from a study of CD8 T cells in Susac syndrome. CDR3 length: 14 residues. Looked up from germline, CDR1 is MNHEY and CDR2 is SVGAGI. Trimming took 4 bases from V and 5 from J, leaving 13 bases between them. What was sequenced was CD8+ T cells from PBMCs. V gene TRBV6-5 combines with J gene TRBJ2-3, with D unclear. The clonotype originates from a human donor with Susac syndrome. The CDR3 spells CASSSPGWLDTQYF. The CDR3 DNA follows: TGTGCCAGCAGTTCCCCCGGTTGGCTAGATACGCAGTATTTT.